A single sample is the source of the 9 T cell receptor beta chains below, sequenced in a study of tumor and adjacent non-tumor tissue in lung cancer. A modified ARM-PCR protocol with three rounds of nested PCR amplified TCRbeta. TCRdb recomputed calls from the multiplex PCR reads with MiXCR, one row per CDR3 protein. The sample comprises tens of thousands of distinct CDR3 sequences, just under 60% of which are singletons, and over 20% rests with the top ten. RNA was extracted from bulk tissue without any cell sorting. Sequencing was done on a sample of lung tumor tissue. The origin of the receptors is a man aged 45-65 years with non-small cell lung cancer.

In this sample, this clonotype turned up once. The chain combines TRBV10-3 with TRBJ2-5; the D gene could be TRBD1 or TRBD2 (5 bases each). The CDR3 length is 14 residues. Germline CDR1 and CDR2: ENHRY and SYGVKD. V was shortened by 7 bases and J by 7 bases, with 19 bases between the two germline ends. The CDR3 DNA follows: TGTGCCATCAAGGCTAGTGGTGGGGCGGGGACCCAGTACTTC. This encodes CAIKASGGAGTQYF.

Concerning this clonotype itself: At one end, the junction sequence differs from germline, possibly due to a read error. This chain connects TRBV11-3 to TRBJ1-1; D is perhaps TRBD1 (5 bases). The CDR3 loop spans 16 amino acids. CDR1 and CDR2 from the germline V gene are SGHNT and YENEEA. This CDR3 is CASCLGGDLSDTEAFF. In DNA, the CDR3 is TGTGCCAGCTGCTTAGGAGGGGACCTTTCGGACACTGAAGCTTTCTTT.

Concerning this clonotype: This may come from a read error, since a much larger clone is one base off. V gene TRBV6-2 or TRBV6-3 combines with J gene TRBJ2-3; 7 nucleotides match TRBD1. Germline V gene data show CDR1 as MNHEY and CDR2 as SVGEGT. V shed 6 bases, J shed 0 bases, and the junction held 9 bases outside the gene matches. CDR3 length equals 16 residues. CDR3 sequence: CASSHRTGVSTDTQYF. For the CDR3, the DNA is TGTGCCAGCAGCCACAGAACAGGGGTCAGCACAGATACGCAGTATTTT.

Remarks on this clonotype: A read error may account for a junction end that differs from germline. The chain carries TRBV10-2 and TRBJ2-3; D remains unclear. Germline CDR1 is WSHSY and CDR2 is SAAADI. This CDR3 has 16 residues. The CDR3 sequence: CASSESIAHGTNTQYF. DNA for the CDR3: TGCGCCAGCAGTGAGTCAATTGCACACGGCACAAATACGCAGTATTTT.

This clonotype was counted at least ten times. The chain employs TRBV4-2 and TRBJ2-7; TRBD2 matches 7 bases. Germline-derived CDR1 and CDR2 are LGHNA and YNFKEQ. This CDR3 comprises 15 residues. With V trimmed by 4 bases and J by 6 bases, 12 bases remained unmatched. The CDR3 nucleotides read TGTGCCAGCAGCCCGAGCGGGGACGGGGGAAGCGAGCAGTACTTC. Its translation is CASSPSGDGGSEQYF.

This clonotype has more than one count but fewer than ten. A much larger clone lies one base from this, so it may be a read error. V usage is TRBV28 and J usage is TRBJ2-7, with TRBD1 as a possible D gene (5 bases). This CDR3 has 14 residues. The germline gives CDR1 MDHEN, CDR2 SYDVKM. The V and J ends lost 6 bases and 4 bases respectively, with 16 bases between them. In DNA form, the CDR3 reads TGTGCCAGCAGCCTAAGGGGATCAAGGTACGAGCAGTACTTC. This encodes CASSLRGSRYEQYF. Full variable domain (missing parts from reference TRBV28 and TRBJ2-7): DVKVTQSSRYLVKRTGEKVFLECVQDMDHENMFWYRQDPGLGLRLIYFSYDVKMKEKGDIPEGYSVSREKKERFSLILESASTNQTSMYLCASSLRGSRYEQYFGPGTRLTVT.

There are many counts of this clonotype. J is TRBJ1-5 and V is TRBV6-5, with a possible D match to TRBD1 (5 bases). V was pared by 6 bases and J by 0 bases, with 12 bases between. This CDR3 comprises 15 residues. Germline CDR1 reads MNHEY; CDR2 reads SVGAGI. CDR3 in DNA: TGTGCCAGCAGACGACAGCCTAATAGCAATCAGCCCCAGCATTTT. It codes for CASRRQPNSNQPQHF.

Worth noting for this clonotype: Given a much more abundant clone one base away, this may be a read error. This chain connects TRBV7-9 to TRBJ1-2; 7 bases match TRBD1. Germline CDR1 and CDR2: SEHNR and FQNEAQ (reference sequence). CDR3 length: 15 amino acids. The CDR3 loop is CANSLEETGNYGYTF. CDR3 nucleotides: TGTGCCAACAGCTTGGAGGAGACAGGGAACTATGGCTACACCTTC.

The sample holds a few counts of this clonotype. This sequence joins TRBV30 and TRBJ1-1; D gene uncertain. V gave up 2 bases and J gave up 4 bases, with 11 bases separating them. CDR3 size: 13 residues. Germline V gene data show CDR1 as GTSNPN and CDR2 as SVGIG (reference sequence). In DNA, the CDR3 is TGTGCCTGGAGTCCCAGTCCGGGCACTGAAGCTTTCTTT. Residues: CAWSPSPGTEAFF.